The following is a T cell receptor (beta chain) sequence with its context. This sample stems from a study of blood T cell repertoires in COVID-19. Data came from immunoSEQ multiplex PCR; TCRdb stores just in-frame clones and leaves some out. This table has 150,000 to 200,000 clones, around 81% appearing once. Trimming stripped 10 bases from V and 2 bases from J, with 18 bases between. The germline V gene has CDR1 LNHNV and CDR2 YYDKDF (reference sequence). The CDR3 runs to 14 residues. This TCR was sampled from a man in his sixties with COVID-19, enrolled during active disease. The source material was peripheral blood. The chain combines TRBV15 with TRBJ2-7; TRBD1 is a possible D gene (5 bases). The chain's CDR3 is CANPYWGRPYEQYF. CDR3 coding DNA: TGTGCCAATCCTTATTGGGGCAGACCCTACGAGCAGTACTTC. Together with reference TRBV15 and TRBJ2-7, the CDR3 gives the full variable domain: DAMVIQNPRYQVTQFGKPVTLSCSQTLNHNVMYWYQQKSSQAPKLLFHYYDKDFNNEADTPDNFQSRRPNTSFCFLDIRSPGLGDTAMYLCANPYWGRPYEQYFGPGTRLTVT.